The sequence of this TCR beta chain was determined in a study of blood T cell repertoires in COVID-19. As for the study in general: Sources were T cells, B-cell-depleted T cells, or PBMCs; the material itself was cDNA or gDNA.

The V end was cut by 0 bases, the J end by 5 bases, with 11 bases between. The germline gives CDR1 SEHNR, CDR2 FQNEAQ (reference sequence). The length of the CDR3 is 15 residues. Assay: immunoSEQ multiplex PCR; the TCRdb copy retains only in-frame clones and omits some. Here the sample spans 220,000 or so clones, around four fifths being singletons. This chain links TRBV7-9 with TRBJ2-1, with D hard to call. Sequencing used peripheral blood. This receptor was obtained from a man younger than 40 with active or convalescent COVID-19. The CDR3 DNA reads as TGTGCCAGCAGCTTAGCGGCACACAAGAACAATGAGCAGTTCTTC. The encoded protein is CASSLAAHKNNEQFF. The full variable domain, rest sourced from reference TRBV7-9 and TRBJ2-1, is DTGVSQNPRHKITKRGQNVTFRCDPISEHNRLYWYRQTLGQGPEFLTYFQNEAQLEKSRLLSDRFSAERPKGSFSTLEIQRTEQGDSAMYLCASSLAAHKNNEQFFGPGTRLTVL.